This T cell receptor (beta chain) came from a study of shared clonotypes between healthy human individuals. J was trimmed by 1 base and V by 4 bases; bases with no gene match: 8. The length of the CDR3 is 17 residues. Germline lookup yields CDR1 LNHDA and CDR2 SQIVND (reference sequence). Repertoires were generated with immunoSEQ multiplex PCR, while TCRdb's copy carries only in-frame clones and drops some. The sample lists about 600,000 clones, 97% occurring once. This chain connects TRBV19 to TRBJ2-3; 10 nucleotides agree with TRBD2. The sample taken for sequencing was naive CD4+ T cells sorted from blood. Sample subset: CD45RA+ positively selected. This sequence originates from a woman in her thirties in good health. The CDR3 loop reads CASSKARGTSGTDTQYF. The CDR3 DNA reads TGTGCCAGTAGTAAAGCTCGCGGGACTAGCGGCACAGATACGCAGTATTTT.